The T cell receptor (beta chain) under discussion was sequenced for a study of T cells in Graves' hyperthyroidism and ophthalmopathy. Notes on the study in general: Ophthalmopathy, which appeared later, was predicted by the model a median 6.5 months before onset. Most thyroid clonotypes expanded above 0.001 appeared in blood too.

Any patient presenting with uncontrolled infection, other autoimmune disease, pregnancy or lactation was left out. Initially, at the first diagnosis of hyperthyroidism and before any ophthalmopathy symptoms, blood was sampled. The TCR beta CDR3 regions underwent amplification using RNA transcripts as the source. HTBI primers were used for first-round RT-PCR of the TCR CDR3. Via MiXCR, TCRdb re-called the multiplex PCR reads, giving one row per CDR3 protein. The table records 370,000 or so distinct CDR3 sequences, approximately 14% of them present only once. V shed 1 base and J shed 2 bases, with 20 bases lying between them. The germline CDR1 and CDR2 sequences are MNHNS and SASEGT. The CDR3 extends over 18 amino acids. Concerning this clonotype itself: Its specificity is unknown.

Sequencing was performed on blood. The chain carries TRBV6-1 and TRBJ2-5; perhaps TRBD2 as D (6 bases). The sequence was collected from a woman aged 18-35 years with Graves' hyperthyroidism that later progressed to Graves' ophthalmopathy. The CDR3 coding sequence is TGTGCCAGCAGTGAAGTTCTAGAGGGAGGTCAATTTCAAGAGACCCAGTACTTC. It yields the protein CASSEVLEGGQFQETQYF.